A selection of T cell receptor beta chains follows, all from one sample in a study of blood T cells in healthy people across ages. TCRdb re-called the 5' RACE reads through MiXCR, storing one row per CDR3 protein. The table includes about 640,000 distinct CDR3 sequences, around three fifths detected once. The material sequenced was blood. The receptors stem from a man aged 55 to 70 in good health. The CDR3 runs from the conserved cysteine through the conserved F or W. Each record gives: CDR3 protein, CDR3 DNA, D gene, V gene, clone size, J gene. A D gene is named only where the DNA matches it firmly. Clone size is stated in some rows and not others, as once, few, many or a class when expanded.

CASSDSSSPLHF TGCGCCAGCAGCGACAGTTCCTCACCCCTCCACTTT - TRBV4-1 - TRBJ1-6
CASSLGLAGGPDTQYF TGTGCCAGCAGTTTAGGACTAGCGGGGGGTCCAGATACGCAGTATTTT TRBD2 TRBV12-3/TRBV12-4 few TRBJ2-3
CASSDPGLAGRRSYNEQFF TGTGCCAGCAGTGATCCGGGACTAGCGGGAAGACGCTCCTACAATGAGCAGTTCTTC TRBD2 TRBV6-1 - TRBJ2-1
CASSQEGELQFF TGCGCCAGCAGCCAAGAGGGTGAGTTGCAGTTCTTC - TRBV4-1 - TRBJ2-1
CSAPPGRVAEAFF TGCAGTGCCCCACCAGGAAGGGTTGCTGAAGCTTTCTTT - TRBV20-1 once TRBJ1-1
CASSSDGDNEQFF TGCGCCAGCAGCTCGGACGGCGACAATGAGCAGTTCTTC - TRBV5-1 - TRBJ2-1
CASSSGTVPYEQYF TGCGCCAGCAGCTCGGGGACAGTTCCCTACGAGCAGTACTTC TRBD1 TRBV5-1 once TRBJ2-7
CASSPDRDSSGANVLTF TGTGCCAGCAGCCCAGACCGGGACAGCTCTGGGGCCAACGTCCTGACTTTC TRBD1 TRBV5-8 few TRBJ2-6
CASSQDRRTGQPQHF TGTGCCAGCAGCCAAGATAGGAGGACTGGGCAGCCCCAGCATTTT - TRBV4-2 once TRBJ1-5
CASSRVASGANVLTF TGTGCCAGCAGCCGTGTCGCCTCTGGGGCCAACGTCCTGACTTTC - TRBV2 few TRBJ2-6
CASSQARGTEAFF TGTGCCAGCAGCCAAGCCAGGGGCACTGAAGCTTTCTTT - TRBV3-1 few TRBJ1-1
CASSLGLAGTGTQYF TGTGCCAGCAGCCTGGGACTAGCGGGGACAGGGACCCAGTACTTC TRBD2 TRBV12-3/TRBV12-4 many TRBJ2-5
CAGSAGTSGGYTDTQYF TGTGCCGGCAGTGCCGGGACTAGCGGGGGGTACACAGATACGCAGTATTTT TRBD2 TRBV6-1 - TRBJ2-3
CASSVAMEGVVEQYF TGTGCCAGCAGCGTAGCTATGGAGGGGGTGGTCGAGCAGTACTTC - TRBV9 - TRBJ2-7
CASSRQRTAQETQYF TGTGCCAGCAGCAGACAGCGGACAGCTCAAGAGACCCAGTACTTC - TRBV27 - TRBJ2-5
CASSLSPPRGQYF TGTGCCAGCAGTTTAAGTCCGCCTAGGGGGCAGTACTTC - TRBV12-3/TRBV12-4 - TRBJ2-5
CASSPPVGGLHGYTF TGTGCCAGCAGTCCCCCGGTAGGGGGTCTTCATGGCTACACCTTC - TRBV6-1 - TRBJ1-2
CSAPLDNQNNEQFF TGCAGTGCCCCTCTGGACAACCAGAACAATGAGCAGTTCTTC - TRBV20-1 - TRBJ2-1
CASSRDSLGGSYGYTF TGTGCCAGCAGCCGGGACAGCCTAGGGGGCTCATATGGCTACACCTTC TRBD1 TRBV5-5 - TRBJ1-2
CASSLGPAGGYTF TGTGCCAGCAGCTTGGGACCAGCTGGGGGCTACACCTTC - TRBV5-6 - TRBJ1-2
CASSLVDRPYEQYF TGTGCCAGCAGCTTGGTTGACAGACCCTACGAGCAGTACTTC - TRBV5-6 few TRBJ2-7
CASSPSTYNSPLHF TGTGCCAGCAGCCCATCTACCTATAATTCACCCCTCCACTTT - TRBV7-2 - TRBJ1-6
CSAGQATNEKLFF TGCAGCGCCGGACAAGCAACTAATGAAAAACTGTTTTTT - TRBV29-1 few TRBJ1-4
CASSKWGRDTGELFF TGTGCCAGCAGCAAGTGGGGGCGGGACACCGGGGAGCTGTTTTTT - TRBV11-2 - TRBJ2-2
CASSKTATSSGANVLTF TGTGCCAGCAGCAAGACAGCTACAAGCTCTGGGGCCAACGTCCTGACTTTC - TRBV7-6 - TRBJ2-6
CASRGGRVGFTEAFF TGTGCCAGCAGGGGGGGTAGGGTAGGTTTCACTGAAGCTTTCTTT - TRBV2 few TRBJ1-1
CASSLKGWVYEQYF TGTGCCAGCAGCTTAAAGGGGTGGGTCTACGAGCAGTACTTC - TRBV11-2 few TRBJ2-7
CSASGGLALFEQFF TGCAGTGCTAGTGGGGGACTAGCCCTTTTTGAGCAGTTCTTC TRBD2 TRBV20-1 - TRBJ2-1
CASSAQTGPNQPQHF TGTGCCAGCAGCGCCCAGACAGGCCCGAATCAGCCCCAGCATTTT - TRBV3-1 - TRBJ1-5
CASSWGSGEGAAKNIQYF TGTGCCAGCAGCTGGGGTAGCGGGGAAGGAGCGGCCAAAAACATTCAGTACTTC TRBD2 TRBV11-2 once TRBJ2-4
CASSLDRYQETQYF TGTGCCAGCAGCTTGGACAGATATCAAGAGACCCAGTACTTC - TRBV7-2 many TRBJ2-5
CASSLGDDSYNEQFF TGTGCCAGCAGCTTAGGGGACGATTCCTACAATGAGCAGTTCTTC - TRBV7-9 - TRBJ2-1
CSARDTTGLAETQYF TGCAGTGCTAGAGATACGACGGGGCTTGCAGAGACCCAGTACTTC - TRBV20-1 - TRBJ2-5
CASSLRAEETRYF TGTGCCAGCAGCTTAAGGGCGGAGGAGACCCGGTACTTC - TRBV7-2 - TRBJ2-5
CASSSPLLFEQYF TGTGCCAGCAGTTCTCCCCTTCTGTTCGAGCAGTACTTC - TRBV6-2/TRBV6-3 - TRBJ2-7
CSVQDRATRGTQYF TGCAGCGTTCAAGATAGGGCAACTCGTGGGACCCAGTACTTC - TRBV29-1 - TRBJ2-5
CSARDSSGGAEDTQYF TGCAGTGCTAGAGACTCTAGCGGGGGGGCAGAAGATACGCAGTATTTT TRBD2 TRBV20-1 - TRBJ2-3
CASSQDARGRVDTQYF TGTGCCAGCAGCCAAGACGCCCGGGGGCGGGTAGATACGCAGTATTTT - TRBV4-2 few TRBJ2-3
CASSQGREFEKLFF TGCGCAAGCAGCCAAGGGAGGGAATTTGAAAAACTGTTTTTT - TRBV4-1 - TRBJ1-4
CASSQEGPGGRNIQYF TGCGCCAGCAGCCAAGAAGGACCCGGGGGCAGAAACATTCAGTACTTC - TRBV4-1 - TRBJ2-4
CSARGPSPGLNEQFF TGCAGTGCTAGAGGTCCCTCCCCAGGGCTGAATGAGCAGTTCTTC - TRBV20-1 few TRBJ2-1
CASSSRDRGDEQYF TGTGCCAGCAGCTCCCGGGACAGGGGGGACGAGCAGTACTTC TRBD1 TRBV9 few TRBJ2-7
CAGSPGTGVGGEQFF TGTGCCGGCAGTCCCGGGACTGGAGTGGGAGGTGAGCAGTTCTTC - TRBV6-1 - TRBJ2-1
CSAREEPKSSYEQYF TGCAGTGCTAGAGAGGAACCAAAAAGCTCCTACGAGCAGTACTTC - TRBV20-1 - TRBJ2-7
CASSLGTGEGETQYF TGTGCCAGCAGTTTAGGGACAGGGGAGGGGGAGACCCAGTACTTC TRBD1 TRBV12-3/TRBV12-4 - TRBJ2-5
CASSPLNGGASNEQFF TGTGCCAGCTCACCACTTAACGGGGGGGCTTCTAATGAGCAGTTCTTC TRBD2 TRBV18 - TRBJ2-1
CSARPPRDNEQFF TGCAGTGCTAGACCCCCCAGGGACAATGAGCAGTTCTTC - TRBV20-1 - TRBJ2-1
CSASMPTSGGAGNNEQFF TGCAGTGCTAGTATGCCCACTAGCGGAGGGGCGGGGAACAATGAGCAGTTCTTC TRBD2 TRBV20-1 - TRBJ2-1
CASSLEGRGIPQETQYF TGTGCCAGCAGTTTAGAGGGTAGGGGCATCCCCCAAGAGACCCAGTACTTC - TRBV12-3/TRBV12-4 - TRBJ2-5
CASSLAPPNLGNEQFF TGCGCCAGCAGCTTGGCCCCCCCGAACTTGGGCAATGAGCAGTTCTTC - TRBV5-1 - TRBJ2-1
CASSQDLAVNIQYF TGTGCCAGCAGCCAAGATTTGGCGGTGAACATTCAGTACTTC - TRBV3-1 few TRBJ2-4
CASSFGGQYGYTF TGTGCCAGCAGCTTTGGGGGCCAGTATGGCTACACCTTC - TRBV28 - TRBJ1-2
CSASTGTSGKHEQFF TGCAGTGCTAGCACCGGGACTAGCGGCAAGCATGAGCAGTTCTTC TRBD2 TRBV20-1 - TRBJ2-1
CATSRFPGELFF TGTGCCACCAGCCGGTTCCCCGGGGAGCTGTTTTTT - TRBV15 few TRBJ2-2
CASSYSRQPPDTQYF TGTGCCAGCAGTTACTCTAGACAACCCCCAGATACGCAGTATTTT - TRBV6-2/TRBV6-3 - TRBJ2-3
CASSIDRVTKNIQYF TGTGCCAGCAGCATCGACAGGGTAACCAAAAACATTCAGTACTTC TRBD1 TRBV7-2 - TRBJ2-4
CASSFGLAYNEQFF TGTGCCAGCAGTTTCGGGTTAGCCTACAATGAGCAGTTCTTC - TRBV12-3/TRBV12-4 - TRBJ2-1
CSARSGSNQPQHF TGCAGTGCTAGGTCGGGGAGCAATCAGCCCCAGCATTTT - TRBV20-1 - TRBJ1-5
CASSYSTVGDGYTF TGTGCCAGCAGTTACTCTACAGTGGGCGATGGCTACACCTTC - TRBV6-6 - TRBJ1-2